The clone carrying this T cell receptor beta chain was found a few times. The antigen is undetermined. The data originate from a study of graft-versus-host responses after intestinal transplantation. At the level of the study: Multivisceral, liver-intestinal, or isolated intestinal grafts went to recipients. Once they had received anti-thymocyte globulin induction, all recipients took tacrolimus and steroids for approximately 3 years.

The method was immunoSEQ multiplex PCR; TCRdb's version includes in-frame clones alone and lacks a portion of them. The data contain approximately 58,000 clones, approximately 90% of them singletons. Germline V lookup: CDR1 SGHVS, CDR2 FQNEAQ. CDR3 length: 14 residues. J lost 9 bases, V lost 0 bases, and 5 bases had no gene match. General study results and limits: GvH clones were identified in recipient marrow, with some first appearing in ileum or blood.

This sequence joins TRBV7-8 and TRBJ2-1; 7 bases are shared with TRBD1. This specimen consisted of PBMCs, obtained about 4 months after intestinal transplantation. This TCR came from a human patient who received an intestinal transplant, so some T cells may come from the graft donor. CDR3 sequence reads: CASSLATGATEQFF. For the CDR3, the DNA is TGTGCCAGCAGCTTAGCTACAGGGGCCACTGAGCAGTTCTTC.